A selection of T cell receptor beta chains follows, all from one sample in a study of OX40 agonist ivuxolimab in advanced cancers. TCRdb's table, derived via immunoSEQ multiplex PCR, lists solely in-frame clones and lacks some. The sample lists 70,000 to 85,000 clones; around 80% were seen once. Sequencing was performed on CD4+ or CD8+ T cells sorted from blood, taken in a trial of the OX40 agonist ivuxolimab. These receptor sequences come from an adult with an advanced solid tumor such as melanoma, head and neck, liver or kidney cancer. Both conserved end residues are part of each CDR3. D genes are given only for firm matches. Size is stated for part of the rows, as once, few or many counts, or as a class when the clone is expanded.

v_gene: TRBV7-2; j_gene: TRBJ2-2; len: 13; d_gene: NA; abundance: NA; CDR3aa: CASSYRDPGELFF; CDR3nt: TGTGCCAGCAGCTATAGGGATCCCGGGGAGCTGTTTTTT
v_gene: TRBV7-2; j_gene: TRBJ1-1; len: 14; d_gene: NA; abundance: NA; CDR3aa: CASSLRYRGTEAFF; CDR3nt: TGTGCCAGCAGCTTGAGATACCGGGGCACTGAAGCTTTCTTT
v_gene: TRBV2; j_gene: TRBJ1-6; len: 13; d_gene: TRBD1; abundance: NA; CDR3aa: CASRGQGSSPLHF; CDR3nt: TGTGCCAGCAGGGGACAGGGGAGCTCACCCCTCCACTTT
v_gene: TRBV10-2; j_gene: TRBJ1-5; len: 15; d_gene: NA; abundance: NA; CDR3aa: CASSDYGGSNQPQHF; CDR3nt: TGCGCCAGCAGTGATTACGGCGGGAGCAATCAGCCCCAGCATTTT
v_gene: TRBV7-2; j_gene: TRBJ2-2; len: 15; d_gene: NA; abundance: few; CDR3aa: CASSLEVAGTGELFF; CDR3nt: TGTGCCAGCAGCTTAGAGGTGGCGGGGACCGGGGAGCTGTTTTTT
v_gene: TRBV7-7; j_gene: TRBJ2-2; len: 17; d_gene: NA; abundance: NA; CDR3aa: CASSPVPPPTNTGELFF; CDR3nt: TGTGCCAGCAGCCCCGTTCCCCCCCCCACGAACACCGGGGAGCTGTTTTTT
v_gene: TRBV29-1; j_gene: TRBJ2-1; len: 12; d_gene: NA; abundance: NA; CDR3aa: CSVEPLYNEQFF; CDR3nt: TGCAGCGTTGAGCCCCTCTACAATGAGCAGTTCTTC
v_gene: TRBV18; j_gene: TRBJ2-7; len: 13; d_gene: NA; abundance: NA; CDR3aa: CASSDGTDYEQYF; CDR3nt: TGTGCCAGCTCAGACGGGACCGACTACGAGCAGTACTTC
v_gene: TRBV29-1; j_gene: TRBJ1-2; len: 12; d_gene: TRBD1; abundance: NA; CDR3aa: CSVGTGANGYTF; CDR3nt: TGCAGCGTAGGGACAGGTGCTAATGGCTACACCTTC
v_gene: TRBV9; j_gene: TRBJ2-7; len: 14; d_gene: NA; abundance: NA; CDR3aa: CASSVDQGGYEQYF; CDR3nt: TGTGCCAGCAGCGTAGATCAGGGTGGGTACGAGCAGTACTTC
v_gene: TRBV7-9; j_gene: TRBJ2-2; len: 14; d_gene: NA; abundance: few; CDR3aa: CASSLEVRTGELFF; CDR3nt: TGTGCCAGCAGCTTAGAGGTTCGGACCGGGGAGCTGTTTTTT
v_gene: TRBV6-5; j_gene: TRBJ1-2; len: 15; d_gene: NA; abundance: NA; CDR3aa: CASRRQSSTNYGYTF; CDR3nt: TGTGCCAGCAGGAGACAGAGCTCTACTAACTATGGCTACACCTTC
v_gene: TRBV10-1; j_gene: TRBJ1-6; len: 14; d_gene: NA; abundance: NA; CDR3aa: CASSDRRANSPLHF; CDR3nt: TGCGCCAGCAGTGATCGCAGGGCGAATTCACCCCTCCACTTT
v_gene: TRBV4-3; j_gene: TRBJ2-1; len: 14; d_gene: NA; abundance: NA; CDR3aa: CASSQVGSANEQFF; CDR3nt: TGCGCCAGCAGCCAAGTAGGTTCGGCCAATGAGCAGTTCTTC
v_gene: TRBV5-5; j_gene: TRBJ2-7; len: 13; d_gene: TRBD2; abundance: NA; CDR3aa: CASSTSGGREQYF; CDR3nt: TGTGCCAGCAGTACTAGCGGGGGGCGCGAGCAGTACTTC
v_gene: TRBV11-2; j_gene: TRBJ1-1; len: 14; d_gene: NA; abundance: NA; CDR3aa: CASSDPGRATEAFF; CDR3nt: TGTGCCAGCAGTGACCCTGGGAGGGCCACTGAAGCTTTCTTT
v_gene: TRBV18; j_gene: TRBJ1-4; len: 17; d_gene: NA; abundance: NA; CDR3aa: CASSPLRATRTNEKLFF; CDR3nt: TGTGCCAGCTCACCACTAAGGGCAACGCGAACTAATGAAAAACTGTTTTTT
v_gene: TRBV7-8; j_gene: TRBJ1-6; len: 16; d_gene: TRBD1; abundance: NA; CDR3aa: CASSVTGSSYNSPLHF; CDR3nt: TGTGCCAGCAGCGTGACAGGGAGCTCCTATAATTCACCCCTCCACTTT
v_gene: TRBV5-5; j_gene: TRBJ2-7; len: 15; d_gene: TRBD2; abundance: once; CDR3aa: CASSLAQAGAYEQYF; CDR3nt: TGTGCCAGCAGCTTGGCCCAGGCGGGGGCCTACGAGCAGTACTTC
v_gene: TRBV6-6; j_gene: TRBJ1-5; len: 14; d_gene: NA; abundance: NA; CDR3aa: CASRGGTPDQPQHF; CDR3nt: TGTGCCAGCAGGGGCGGGACACCGGATCAGCCCCAGCATTTT
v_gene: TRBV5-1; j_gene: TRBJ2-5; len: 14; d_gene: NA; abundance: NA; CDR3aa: CASSLGADGGTQYF; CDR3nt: TGCGCCAGCAGCCTGGGGGCGGACGGAGGGACCCAGTACTTC
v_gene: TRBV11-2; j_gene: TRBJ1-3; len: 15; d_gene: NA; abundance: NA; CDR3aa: CASSLDPVTGNTIYF; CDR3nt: TGTGCCAGCAGCTTAGACCCTGTCACTGGAAACACCATATATTTT
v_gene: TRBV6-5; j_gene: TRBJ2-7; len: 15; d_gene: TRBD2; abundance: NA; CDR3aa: CASSYLGEGAYEQYF; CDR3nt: TGTGCCAGCAGTTATCTCGGGGAGGGAGCCTACGAGCAGTACTTC
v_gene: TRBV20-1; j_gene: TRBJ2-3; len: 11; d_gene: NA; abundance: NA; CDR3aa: CSARVTDTQYF; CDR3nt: TGCAGTGCTAGAGTGACAGATACGCAGTATTTT
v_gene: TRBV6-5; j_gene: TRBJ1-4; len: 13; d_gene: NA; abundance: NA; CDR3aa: CASSERRAEKLFF; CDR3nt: TGTGCCAGCAGTGAACGGAGGGCCGAAAAACTGTTTTTT
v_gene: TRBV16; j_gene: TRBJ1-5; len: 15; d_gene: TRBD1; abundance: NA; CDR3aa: CASSQRAGGHQPQHF; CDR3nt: TGTGCCAGCAGCCAGAGGGCAGGGGGCCATCAGCCCCAGCATTTT
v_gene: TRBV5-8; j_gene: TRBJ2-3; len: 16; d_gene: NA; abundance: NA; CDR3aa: CASSFFRSASTDTQYF; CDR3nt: TGTGCCAGCAGCTTTTTTAGAAGCGCTAGCACAGATACGCAGTATTTT
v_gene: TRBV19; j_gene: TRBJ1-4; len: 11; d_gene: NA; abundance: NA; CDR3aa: CATEGNEKLFF; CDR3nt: TGTGCCACAGAAGGGAATGAAAAACTGTTTTTT
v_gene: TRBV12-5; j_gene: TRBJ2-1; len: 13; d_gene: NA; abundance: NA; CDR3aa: CASAFRASNEQFF; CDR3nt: TGTGCTAGTGCCTTTAGGGCAAGCAATGAGCAGTTCTTC
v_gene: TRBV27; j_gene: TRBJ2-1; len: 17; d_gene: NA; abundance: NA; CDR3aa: CASSLLVGTEVYNEQFF; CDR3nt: TGTGCCAGCAGTTTACTCGTCGGGACGGAGGTCTACAATGAGCAGTTCTTC
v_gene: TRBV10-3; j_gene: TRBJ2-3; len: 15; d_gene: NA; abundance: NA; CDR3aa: CAITGTGLSTDTQYF; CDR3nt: TGTGCCATCACCGGGACGGGACTTAGCACAGATACGCAGTATTTT
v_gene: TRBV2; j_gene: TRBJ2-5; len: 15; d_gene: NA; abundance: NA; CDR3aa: CASSEDHWVSETQYF; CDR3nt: TGTGCCAGCAGTGAAGATCACTGGGTTTCAGAGACCCAGTACTTC
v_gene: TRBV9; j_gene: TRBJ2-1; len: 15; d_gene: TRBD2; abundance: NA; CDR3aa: CASSRTSGEFNEQFF; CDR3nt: TGTGCCAGCAGCCGGACTAGCGGAGAATTCAATGAGCAGTTCTTC
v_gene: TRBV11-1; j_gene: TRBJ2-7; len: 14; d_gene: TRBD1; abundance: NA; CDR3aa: CASSLEPGGDEQYF; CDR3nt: TGTGCCAGCAGCTTAGAACCAGGGGGCGACGAGCAGTACTTC
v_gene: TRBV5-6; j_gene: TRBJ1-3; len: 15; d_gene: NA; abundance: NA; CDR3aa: CASSLDRISGNTIYF; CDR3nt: TGTGCCAGCAGCTTAGACAGGATCTCTGGAAACACCATATATTTT
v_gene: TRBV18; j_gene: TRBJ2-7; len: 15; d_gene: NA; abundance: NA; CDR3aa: CASSPPRGRSYEQYF; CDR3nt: TGTGCCAGCTCACCACCCCGGGGCCGCTCCTACGAGCAGTACTTC
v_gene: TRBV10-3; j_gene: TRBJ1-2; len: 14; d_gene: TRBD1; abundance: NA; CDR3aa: CAISGTGTNYGYTF; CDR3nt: TGTGCCATCAGCGGGACAGGGACTAACTATGGCTACACCTTC
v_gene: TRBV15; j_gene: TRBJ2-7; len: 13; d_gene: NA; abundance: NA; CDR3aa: CATSPRASYEQYF; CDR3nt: TGTGCCACCAGCCCACGCGCATCCTACGAGCAGTACTTC
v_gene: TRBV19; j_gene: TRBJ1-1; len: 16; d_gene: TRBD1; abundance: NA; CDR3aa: CASIPRDRGANTEAFF; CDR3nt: TGTGCCAGTATACCCCGGGACAGGGGAGCGAACACTGAAGCTTTCTTT
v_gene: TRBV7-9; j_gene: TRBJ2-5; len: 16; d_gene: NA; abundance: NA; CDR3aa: CASTPNHGAGQETQYF; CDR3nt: TGTGCCAGCACCCCGAACCATGGCGCTGGCCAAGAGACCCAGTACTTC
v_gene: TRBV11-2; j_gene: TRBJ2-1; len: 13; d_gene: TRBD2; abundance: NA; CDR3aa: CASSTLAGRVQFF; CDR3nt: TGTGCCAGCAGCACCCTCGCTGGGAGGGTGCAGTTCTTC
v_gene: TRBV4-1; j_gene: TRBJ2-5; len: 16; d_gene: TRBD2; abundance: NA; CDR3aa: CASSQASGGWQETQYF; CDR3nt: TGCGCCAGCAGCCAAGCCAGCGGGGGGTGGCAAGAGACCCAGTACTTC
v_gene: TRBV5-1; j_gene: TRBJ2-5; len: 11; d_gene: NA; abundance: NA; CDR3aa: CASSLEKTQYF; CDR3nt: TGCGCCAGCAGCTTGGAAAAGACCCAGTACTTC
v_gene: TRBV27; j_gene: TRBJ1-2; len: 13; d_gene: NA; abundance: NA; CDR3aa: CASSPWGAYGYTF; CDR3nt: TGTGCCAGCAGTCCGTGGGGGGCCTATGGCTACACCTTC
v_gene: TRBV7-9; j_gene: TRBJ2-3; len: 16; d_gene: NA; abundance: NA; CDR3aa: CASNLNLRGSTDTQYF; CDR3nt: TGTGCCAGCAACCTCAACCTACGGGGTAGCACAGATACGCAGTATTTT
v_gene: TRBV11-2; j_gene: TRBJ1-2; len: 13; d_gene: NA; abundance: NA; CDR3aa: CASSLNGAYGYTF; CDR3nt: TGTGCCAGCAGCTTAAACGGGGCCTATGGCTACACCTTC
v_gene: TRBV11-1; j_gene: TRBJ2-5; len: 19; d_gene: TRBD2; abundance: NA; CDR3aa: CASSLSGLAGGQSQETQYF; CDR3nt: TGTGCCAGCAGCTTATCCGGACTAGCGGGGGGGCAGTCCCAAGAGACCCAGTACTTC
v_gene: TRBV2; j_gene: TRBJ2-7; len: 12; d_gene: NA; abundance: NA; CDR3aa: CASTGGSYEQYF; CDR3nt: TGTGCCAGCACGGGCGGCTCCTACGAGCAGTACTTC
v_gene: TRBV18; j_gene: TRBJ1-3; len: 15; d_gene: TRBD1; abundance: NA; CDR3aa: CASSTGTGTGNTIYF; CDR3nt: TGTGCCAGCTCAACCGGGACAGGGACTGGAAACACCATATATTTT
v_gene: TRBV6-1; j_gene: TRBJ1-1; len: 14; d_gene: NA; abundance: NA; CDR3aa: CASRRYRDFTEAFF; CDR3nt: TGTGCCAGCAGGCGATACAGGGACTTCACTGAAGCTTTCTTT
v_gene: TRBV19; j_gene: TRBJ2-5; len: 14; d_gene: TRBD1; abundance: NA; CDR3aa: CASSMAGGFETQYF; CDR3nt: TGTGCCAGTAGTATGGCAGGGGGCTTTGAGACCCAGTACTTC
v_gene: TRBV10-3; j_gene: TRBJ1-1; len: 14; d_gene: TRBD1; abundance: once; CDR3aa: CAIRPDRGDTEAFF; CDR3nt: TGTGCCATCAGACCTGACAGGGGGGACACTGAAGCTTTCTTT
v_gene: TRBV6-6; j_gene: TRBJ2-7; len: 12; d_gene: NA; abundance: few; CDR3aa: CASSQGLYEQYF; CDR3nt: TGTGCCAGCAGCCAAGGACTCTACGAGCAGTACTTC
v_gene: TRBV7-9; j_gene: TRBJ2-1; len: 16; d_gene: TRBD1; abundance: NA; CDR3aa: CASRSLPGQGKNEQFF; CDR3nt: TGTGCCAGCAGATCCTTACCGGGACAGGGGAAGAATGAGCAGTTCTTC
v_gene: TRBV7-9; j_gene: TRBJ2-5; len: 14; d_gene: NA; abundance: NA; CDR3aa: CASSFGSNQETQYF; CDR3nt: TGTGCCAGCAGCTTTGGGTCGAACCAAGAGACCCAGTACTTC
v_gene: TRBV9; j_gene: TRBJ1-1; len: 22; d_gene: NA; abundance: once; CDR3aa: CASSVEDPGFGRGRLSDTEAFF; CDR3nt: TGTGCCAGCAGCGTAGAGGATCCGGGGTTCGGACGAGGGAGGCTTAGCGACACTGAAGCTTTCTTT
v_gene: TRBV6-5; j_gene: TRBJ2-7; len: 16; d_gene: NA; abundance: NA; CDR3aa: CASSYSPPGFSYEQYF; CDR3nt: TGTGCCAGCAGTTACTCACCCCCAGGGTTCTCCTACGAGCAGTACTTC
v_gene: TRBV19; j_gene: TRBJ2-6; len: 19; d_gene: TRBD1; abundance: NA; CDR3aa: CASSIDWKTGQSGANVLTF; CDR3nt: TGTGCCAGTAGTATAGATTGGAAGACAGGGCAATCTGGGGCCAACGTCCTGACCTTC
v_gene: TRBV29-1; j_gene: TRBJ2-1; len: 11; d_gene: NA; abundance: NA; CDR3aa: CSVSRGGEQFF; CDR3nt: TGCAGCGTTTCCAGGGGCGGTGAGCAGTTCTTC